Listed here are 20 T cell receptor beta chains from one sample, sequenced in a study of cytomegalovirus exposure and HLA in healthy donors. Only in-frame clones appear in the TCRdb table, and some are missing; sequencing was by immunoSEQ multiplex PCR. This table has about 160,000 clones, approximately 90% appearing once. Material for sequencing was PBMCs. The receptors were sampled from a man aged 18 to 35 in good health and CMV-seronegative.

V and J are TRBV5-6 and TRBJ2-3; 7 bases are a match to TRBD1. Looked up from germline, CDR1 is SGHDT and CDR2 is YYEEEE. The junction had 4 bases not matched to a gene; V was cut back by 0 bases and J by 3 bases. The CDR3 contains 15 residues. CDR3 sequence (DNA): TGTGCCAGCAGCTTGGACGGCAGGGGGACAGATACGCAGTATTTT. This codes for CASSLDGRGTDTQYF. Drawing the rest from reference TRBV5-6 and TRBJ2-3, the complete variable domain is DAGVTQSPTHLIKTRGQQVTLRCSPKSGHDTVSWYQQALGQGPQFIFQYYEEEERQRGNFPDRFSGHQFPNYSSELNVNALLLGDSALYLCASSLDGRGTDTQYFGPGTRLTVL.

The chain links TRBV19 to TRBJ2-7; 7 bases line up with TRBD2. V was clipped by 10 bases and J by 3 bases; unmatched bases: 9. Per the germline V gene, CDR1 is LNHDA and CDR2 is SQIVND (reference sequence). This CDR3 spans 13 amino acids. As DNA, the CDR3 is TGTGCCATCACAACCCCGGGAGGCTACGAGCAGTACTTC. Protein product: CAITTPGGYEQYF.

V and J are TRBV4-1 and TRBJ1-2; D remains ambiguous. Trimming took off 0 bases at V and 8 bases at J, with 19 bases between the two ends. Germline CDR1 MGHRA, CDR2 YSYEKL. The CDR3 has 16 residues. Written as DNA, the CDR3 is TGCGCCAGCAGCCAAGACGAGGAGGGTCTAGCTTGGGGCTACACCTTC. It is translated as CASSQDEEGLAWGYTF.

V and J are TRBV7-2 and TRBJ1-2; 7 bases agree with TRBD1. The CDR3 spans 12 residues. The germline V gene has CDR1 SGHTA and CDR2 FQGNSA. J gave up 8 bases and V 1 base, and 1 base lay outside the gene matches. The chain's CDR3 is CASSLEQGGYTF. CDR3 sequence (DNA): TGTGCCAGCAGCTTAGAACAGGGGGGCTACACCTTC.

This chain uses TRBV5-1 with TRBJ2-5; TRBD2 agrees at 15 bases. There are 19 residues in the CDR3. V dropped 5 bases and J dropped 1; count of bases not matched to a gene: 12. CDR1 SGHRS and CDR2 YFSETQ come from the germline V gene. This chain's CDR3 is CASSSEGLAGGLLQETQYF. The CDR3 DNA reads TGCGCCAGCAGTTCTGAGGGACTAGCGGGAGGCCTGCTCCAAGAGACCCAGTACTTC.

V is TRBV15 and J is TRBJ2-5; D is perhaps TRBD2 (6 bases). Germline CDR1 reads LNHNV; CDR2 reads YYDKDF (reference sequence). The CDR3 has 14 residues. Trimming left V 3 bases short and J 1 base short, with 9 bases between. CDR3 sequence reads: CATSRRDFQETQYF. CDR3 sequence (DNA): TGTGCCACCAGCAGGAGGGACTTCCAAGAGACCCAGTACTTC.

This clone has only one observation. The V and J genes are TRBV6-1 and TRBJ1-1, with TRBD1 identical over 10 bases. Germline CDR1 and CDR2: MNHNS and SASEGT. The V gene end was trimmed by 11 bases and the J gene end by 5 bases; junction bases not matched to a gene: 5. This CDR3 has 12 amino acids. The CDR3 reads CAVRQGATEAFF. The DNA of the CDR3 is TGTGCCGTTAGACAGGGGGCGACTGAAGCTTTCTTT.

The chain has TRBV28 and TRBJ2-5; D is possibly TRBD2 (6 bases). Germline CDR1 is MDHEN and CDR2 is SYDVKM. V lost 7 bases and J lost 5, with 14 bases in between. The CDR3 is 13 amino acids. The CDR3 nucleotides read TGTGCCAGCATCCTGGGGGGTTCGGAGACCCAGTACTTC. Translated: CASILGGSETQYF.

Here the CDR3 reads CASSWAGGGYNEQFF. The CDR3 nucleotides are TGTGCCAGCAGCTGGGCGGGAGGAGGGTACAATGAGCAGTTCTTC. The rearrangement joins TRBV13 to TRBJ2-1; the match to TRBD2 covers 8 bases. CDR1 is PRHDT, CDR2 FYEKMQ, per germline (reference sequence). This CDR3 region has 15 residues. Trimming at V came to 4 bases and at J to 4 bases, leaving 6 bases not matched to a gene.

In DNA form, the CDR3 reads TGTGCCACACAGGGGATTGACTACAATGAGCAGTTCTTC. Translation: CATQGIDYNEQFF. This sequence joins TRBV28 and TRBJ2-1; 7 bases line up with TRBD1. CDR3 length equals 13 residues. J lost 3 bases, V lost 10 bases, and 6 bases had no gene match. Germline V CDR1 and CDR2: MDHEN, SYDVKM.

The chain has TRBV18 and TRBJ1-4, with a tentative D call TRBD1 (5 bases). This CDR3 is 15 amino acids long. V shed 4 bases and J shed 6 bases, with 15 bases lying between them. From germline, CDR1 is KGHSH and CDR2 LQKENI. Here the CDR3 reads CASSQQGRGYEKLFF. The CDR3 DNA sequence: TGTGCCAGCTCACAGCAGGGTCGGGGGTATGAAAAACTGTTTTTT. Supplemented by reference TRBV18 and TRBJ1-4, the full variable domain reads NAGVMQNPRHLVRRRGQEARLRCSPMKGHSHVYWYRQLPEEGLKFMVYLQKENIIDESGMPKERFSAEFPKEGPSILRIQQVVRGDSAAYFCASSQQGRGYEKLFFGSGTQLSVL.

The chain has TRBV11-2 and TRBJ2-1, with TRBD2 matching 11 bases. Germline V CDR1 and CDR2: SGHAT, FQNNGV. V trimming: 5 bases; J trimming: 8 bases; junction bases outside the gene matches: 11. This CDR3 spans 16 amino acids. CDR3 in amino acids: CASSEMTSGIADEQFF. The CDR3 region has the DNA TGTGCCAGCAGCGAGATGACTAGCGGGATTGCCGATGAGCAGTTCTTC.

This clone was found once. This rearrangement joins TRBV27 to TRBJ1-1, with a tentative D call TRBD1 (6 bases). Per the germline V gene, CDR1 is MNHEY and CDR2 is SMNVEV (reference sequence). Trimming shortened V by 11 bases and J by 4 bases, and 23 bases separated the two germline ends. This CDR3 has 15 residues. CDR3 amino acids: CARGGRGRGSTEAFF. For the CDR3, the DNA is TGTGCCCGGGGAGGGCGGGGGAGGGGGAGCACTGAAGCTTTCTTT.

The chain combines TRBV5-6 with TRBJ2-7, with TRBD1 matching 7 bases. The CDR3 is 15 amino acids. Germline V lookup: CDR1 SGHDT, CDR2 YYEEEE. V was pared by 2 bases and J by 1 base, with 6 bases of the junction left unmatched. The chain's CDR3 is CASSLGDRISYEQYV. CDR3 bases: TGTGCCAGCAGCTTAGGGGACAGAATTTCCTACGAGCAGTACGTC.

The rearrangement links TRBV6-5 to TRBJ1-3; the match to TRBD1 covers 7 bases. J was trimmed by 4 bases and V by 2 bases; bases with no gene match: 5. CDR1 is MNHEY and CDR2 is SVGAGI in the germline V gene. The CDR3 is 15 residues long. The CDR3 here is CASSYEQGKGNTIYF. The CDR3 DNA is TGTGCCAGCAGTTACGAACAGGGGAAAGGAAACACCATATATTTT.

The chain uses TRBV30 and TRBJ2-3; TRBD2 agrees at 10 bases. The V gene's germline CDR1 is GTSNPN and CDR2 SVGIG (reference sequence). There are 15 residues in the CDR3. V lost 2 bases, J lost 2 bases, and 4 bases stayed unmatched. The CDR3 bases are TGTGCCTGGAGTTGGAGCGGGGGGGTCACAGATACGCAGTATTTT. It yields the protein CAWSWSGGVTDTQYF.

The chain carries TRBV2 and TRBJ1-2, with D possibly TRBD1 on 6 matching bases. CDR1 is SNHLY and CDR2 is FYNNEI in the germline V gene. The CDR3 is made up of 12 amino acids. Trimming cost V 6 bases and J 4 bases, with 9 bases left between them. CDR3: CASRGDTYGYTF. CDR3 coding DNA: TGTGCCAGCAGGGGGGACACCTATGGCTACACCTTC.

The rearrangement uses TRBV5-1 and TRBJ2-1; D is perhaps TRBD1 (6 bases). Germline loops: CDR1 SGHRS, CDR2 YFSETQ. V lost 5 bases and J 7 bases, leaving 19 bases between the germline ends. CDR3 length: 15 residues. In DNA form, the CDR3 reads TGCGCCAGCAGTCGACCCGAACAGGGTAAGAATGAGCAGTTCTTC. Translation: CASSRPEQGKNEQFF. Complete variable domain (other parts from reference TRBV5-1 and TRBJ2-1): KAGVTQTPRYLIKTRGQQVTLSCSPISGHRSVSWYQQTPGQGLQFLFEYFSETQRNKGNFPGRFSGRQFSNSRSEMNVSTLELGDSALYLCASSRPEQGKNEQFFGPGTRLTVL.

Comment on this clone: The junction shows a germline mismatch at one end, possibly a read error. The rearrangement links TRBV5-4 to TRBJ1-1, with D maybe TRBD1 (5 bases). The CDR3 totals 15 residues. The germline CDR1 and CDR2 sequences are SGHNT and YYREEE (reference sequence). CDR3 sequence reads: CEVEGDLPGRTEAFF. CDR3 DNA: TGCGAAGTAGAAGGGGATCTCCCCGGAAGGACTGAAGCTTTCTTT.

The CDR3 DNA follows: TGCGCCAGCAGCCCAGGGTACGGGGGAAATGAGCAGTTCTTC. This codes for CASSPGYGGNEQFF. J is TRBJ2-1 and V is TRBV5-1, with D tentatively TRBD2 (6 bases). Trimming stripped 4 bases from V and 7 bases from J, with 15 bases between. Germline V gene lookup returns CDR1 SGHRS and CDR2 YFSETQ. This CDR3 is built from 14 residues.